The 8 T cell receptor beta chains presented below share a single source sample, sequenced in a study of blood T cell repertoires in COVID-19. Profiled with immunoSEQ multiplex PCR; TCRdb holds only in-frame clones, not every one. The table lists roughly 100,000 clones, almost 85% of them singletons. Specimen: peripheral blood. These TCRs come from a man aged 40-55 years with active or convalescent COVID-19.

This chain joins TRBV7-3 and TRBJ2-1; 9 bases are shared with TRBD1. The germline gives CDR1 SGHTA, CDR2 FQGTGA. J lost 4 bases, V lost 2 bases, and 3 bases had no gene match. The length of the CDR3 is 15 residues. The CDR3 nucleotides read TGTGCCAGCAGCTTAGGGACAGGGCTATACAATGAGCAGTTCTTC. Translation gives CASSLGTGLYNEQFF.

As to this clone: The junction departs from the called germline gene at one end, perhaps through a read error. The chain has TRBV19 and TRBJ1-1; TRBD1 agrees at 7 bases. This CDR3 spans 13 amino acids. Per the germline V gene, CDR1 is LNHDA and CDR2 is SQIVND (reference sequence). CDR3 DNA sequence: TGTGCCAGTAGTATAGATCTATTGGAGGGACAGCTCTTT. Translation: CASSIDLLEGQLF. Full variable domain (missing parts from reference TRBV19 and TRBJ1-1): DGGITQSPKYLFRKEGQNVTLSCEQNLNHDAMYWYRQDPGQGLRLIYYSQIVNDFQKGDIAEGYSVSREKKESFPLTVTSAQKNPTAFYLCASSIDLLEGQLFGQGTRLTVV.

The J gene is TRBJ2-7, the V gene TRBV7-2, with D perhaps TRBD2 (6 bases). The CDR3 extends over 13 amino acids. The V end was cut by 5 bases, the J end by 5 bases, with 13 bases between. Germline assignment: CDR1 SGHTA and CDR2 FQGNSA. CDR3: CASSLRRDHEQYF. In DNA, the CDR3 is TGTGCCAGCAGCCTGCGGAGGGACCACGAGCAGTACTTC.

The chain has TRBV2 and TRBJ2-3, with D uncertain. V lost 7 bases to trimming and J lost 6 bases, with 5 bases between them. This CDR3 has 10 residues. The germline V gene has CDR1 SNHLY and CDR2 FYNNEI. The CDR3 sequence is CASTADTQYF. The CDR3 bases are TGTGCCAGCACAGCGGATACGCAGTATTTT.

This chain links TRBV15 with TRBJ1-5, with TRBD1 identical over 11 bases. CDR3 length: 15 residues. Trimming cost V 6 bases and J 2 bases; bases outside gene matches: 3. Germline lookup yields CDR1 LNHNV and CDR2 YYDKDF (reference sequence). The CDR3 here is CATRRTGGGNQPQHF. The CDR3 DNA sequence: TGTGCCACCAGAAGGACAGGGGGCGGCAATCAGCCCCAGCATTTT. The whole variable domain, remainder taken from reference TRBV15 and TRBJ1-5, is DAMVIQNPRYQVTQFGKPVTLSCSQTLNHNVMYWYQQKSSQAPKLLFHYYDKDFNNEADTPDNFQSRRPNTSFCFLDIRSPGLGDTAMYLCATRRTGGGNQPQHFGDGTRLSIL.

This CDR3 reads CASSPNRGKHEQYF. Written as DNA, the CDR3 is TGTGCCAGCTCACCGAACAGGGGGAAGCACGAGCAGTACTTC. The chain has TRBV18 and TRBJ2-7; 8 nucleotides match TRBD1. This CDR3 comprises 14 residues. V lost 3 bases to trimming and J lost 5 bases; unmatched junction nucleotides: 6. Germline values: CDR1 KGHSH, CDR2 LQKENI.

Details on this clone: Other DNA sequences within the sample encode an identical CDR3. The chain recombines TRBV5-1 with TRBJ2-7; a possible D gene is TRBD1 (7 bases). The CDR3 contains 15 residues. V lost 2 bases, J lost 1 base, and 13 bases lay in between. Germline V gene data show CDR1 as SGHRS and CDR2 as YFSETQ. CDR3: CASSFGGTASYEQYF. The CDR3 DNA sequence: TGCGCCAGCAGCTTTGGCGGGACAGCATCCTACGAGCAGTACTTC. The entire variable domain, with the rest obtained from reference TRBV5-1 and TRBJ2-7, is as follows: KAGVTQTPRYLIKTRGQQVTLSCSPISGHRSVSWYQQTPGQGLQFLFEYFSETQRNKGNFPGRFSGRQFSNSRSEMNVSTLELGDSALYLCASSFGGTASYEQYFGPGTRLTVT.

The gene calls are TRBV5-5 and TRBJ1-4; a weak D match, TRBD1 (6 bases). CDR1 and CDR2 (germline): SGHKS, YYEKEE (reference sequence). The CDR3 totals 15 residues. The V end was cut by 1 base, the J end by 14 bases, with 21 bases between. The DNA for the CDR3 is TGTGCCAGCAGCTTGATAACCCCCGGGGGGGCGATGCTGTTTTTT. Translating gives CASSLITPGGAMLFF.